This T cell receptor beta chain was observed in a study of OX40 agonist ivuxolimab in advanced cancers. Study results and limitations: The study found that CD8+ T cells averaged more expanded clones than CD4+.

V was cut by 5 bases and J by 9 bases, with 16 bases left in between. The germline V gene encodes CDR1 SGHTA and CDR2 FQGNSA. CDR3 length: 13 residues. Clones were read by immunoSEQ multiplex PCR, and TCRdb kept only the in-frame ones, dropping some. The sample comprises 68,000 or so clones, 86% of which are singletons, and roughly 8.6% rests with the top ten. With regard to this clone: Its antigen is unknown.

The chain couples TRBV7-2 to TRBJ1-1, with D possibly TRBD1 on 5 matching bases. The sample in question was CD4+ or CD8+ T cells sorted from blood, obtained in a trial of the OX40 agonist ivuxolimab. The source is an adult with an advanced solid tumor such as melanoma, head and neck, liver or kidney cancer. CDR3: CASSPRGDLKAFF. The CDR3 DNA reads TGTGCCAGCAGCCCCCGCGGGGACCTAAAAGCTTTCTTT.